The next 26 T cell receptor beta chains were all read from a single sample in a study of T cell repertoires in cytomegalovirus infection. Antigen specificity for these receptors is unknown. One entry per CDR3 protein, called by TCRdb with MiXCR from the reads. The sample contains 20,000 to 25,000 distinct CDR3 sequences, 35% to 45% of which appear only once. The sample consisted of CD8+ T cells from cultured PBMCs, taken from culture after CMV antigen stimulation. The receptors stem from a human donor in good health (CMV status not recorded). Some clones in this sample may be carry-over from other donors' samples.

The DNA of the CDR3 is TGCAGTGCCAACGGGGACTACCAGAGAGCGAACACCGGGGAGCTGTTTTTT. This gives the protein CSANGDYQRANTGELFF. The genes are TRBV20-1 and TRBJ2-2; the match to TRBD2 covers 7 bases. Per germline, CDR1 DFQATT and CDR2 SNEGSKA (reference sequence). CDR3 size: 17 residues. The ends lost 6 bases at V and 0 bases at J; junction bases unmatched: 13.

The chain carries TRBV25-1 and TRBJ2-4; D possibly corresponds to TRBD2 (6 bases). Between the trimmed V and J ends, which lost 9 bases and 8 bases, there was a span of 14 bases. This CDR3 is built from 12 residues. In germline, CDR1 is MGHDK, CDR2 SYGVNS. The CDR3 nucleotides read TGTGCCAGTGGCGGGGAAGGTGACATTCAGTACTTC. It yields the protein CASGGEGDIQYF. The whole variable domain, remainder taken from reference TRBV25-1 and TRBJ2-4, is EADIYQTPRYLVIGTGKKITLECSQTMGHDKMYWYQQDPGMELHLIHYSYGVNSTEKGDLSSESTVSRIRTEHFPLTLESARPSHTSQYLCASGGEGDIQYFGAGTRLSVL.

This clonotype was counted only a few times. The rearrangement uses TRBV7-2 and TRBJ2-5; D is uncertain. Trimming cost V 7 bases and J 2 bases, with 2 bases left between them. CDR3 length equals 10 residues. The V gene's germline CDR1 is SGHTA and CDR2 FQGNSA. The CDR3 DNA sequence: TGTGCCAGCAATCAAGAGACCCAGTACTTC. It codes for CASNQETQYF.

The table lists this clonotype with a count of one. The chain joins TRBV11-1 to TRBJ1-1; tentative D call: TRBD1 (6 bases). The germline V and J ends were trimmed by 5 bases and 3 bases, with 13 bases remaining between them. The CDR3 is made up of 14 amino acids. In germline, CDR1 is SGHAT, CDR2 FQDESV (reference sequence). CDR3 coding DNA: TGTGCCAGCAGCCCATGGACAGTCGACACTGAAGCTTTCTTT. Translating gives CASSPWTVDTEAFF.

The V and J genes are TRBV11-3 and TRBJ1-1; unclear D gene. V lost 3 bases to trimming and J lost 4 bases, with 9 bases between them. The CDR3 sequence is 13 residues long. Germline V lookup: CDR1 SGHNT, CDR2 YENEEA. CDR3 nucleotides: TGTGCCAGCAGCTTTGGGCCAGGCACTGAAGCTTTCTTT. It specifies CASSFGPGTEAFF.

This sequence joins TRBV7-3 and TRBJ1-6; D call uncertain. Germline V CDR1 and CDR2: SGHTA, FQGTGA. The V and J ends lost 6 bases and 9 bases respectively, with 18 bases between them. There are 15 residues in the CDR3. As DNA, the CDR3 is TGTGCCAGCAGGCTTAGTGAGGGCATCGGTTCACCCCTCCACTTT. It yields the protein CASRLSEGIGSPLHF.

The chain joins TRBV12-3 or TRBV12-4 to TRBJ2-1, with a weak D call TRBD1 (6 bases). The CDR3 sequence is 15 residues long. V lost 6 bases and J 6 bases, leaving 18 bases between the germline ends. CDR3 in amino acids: CASSSTGTLFNEQFF. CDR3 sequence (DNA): TGTGCCAGCAGCTCCACCGGGACACTCTTCAATGAGCAGTTCTTC.

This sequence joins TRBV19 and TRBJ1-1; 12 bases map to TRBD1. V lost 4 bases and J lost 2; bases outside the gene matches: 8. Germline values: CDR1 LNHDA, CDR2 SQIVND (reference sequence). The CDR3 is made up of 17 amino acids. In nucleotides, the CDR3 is TGTGCCAGTAGTACGTGGGACAGGGGGCCAGGAAACACTGAAGCTTTCTTT. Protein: CASSTWDRGPGNTEAFF.

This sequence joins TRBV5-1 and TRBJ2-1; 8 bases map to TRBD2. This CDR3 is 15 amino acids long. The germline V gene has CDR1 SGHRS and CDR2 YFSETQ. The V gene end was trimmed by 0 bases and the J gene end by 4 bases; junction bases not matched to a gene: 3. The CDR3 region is CASSLASGGYNEQFF. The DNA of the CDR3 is TGCGCCAGCAGCTTGGCGTCGGGGGGGTACAATGAGCAGTTCTTC.

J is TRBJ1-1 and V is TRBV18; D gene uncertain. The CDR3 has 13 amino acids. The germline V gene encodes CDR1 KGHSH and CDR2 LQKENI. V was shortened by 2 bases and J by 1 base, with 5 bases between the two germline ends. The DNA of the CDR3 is TGTGCCAGCTCACCATCTACGAACACTGAAGCTTTCTTT. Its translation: CASSPSTNTEAFF.

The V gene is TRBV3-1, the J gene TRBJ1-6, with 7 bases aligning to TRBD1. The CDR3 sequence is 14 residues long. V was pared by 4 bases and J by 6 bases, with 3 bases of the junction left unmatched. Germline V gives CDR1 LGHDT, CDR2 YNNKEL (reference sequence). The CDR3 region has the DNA TGTGCCAGCAGCCTGGGACAGCTTAATTCACCCCTCCACTTT. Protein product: CASSLGQLNSPLHF.

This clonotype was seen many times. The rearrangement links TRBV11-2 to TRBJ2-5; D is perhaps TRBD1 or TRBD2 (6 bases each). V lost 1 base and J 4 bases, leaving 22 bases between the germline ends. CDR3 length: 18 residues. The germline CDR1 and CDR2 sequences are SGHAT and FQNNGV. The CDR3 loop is CASSLAPRGRGTGETQYF. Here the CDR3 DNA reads TGTGCCAGCAGCTTAGCCCCCCGGGGGCGGGGAACTGGAGAGACCCAGTACTTC. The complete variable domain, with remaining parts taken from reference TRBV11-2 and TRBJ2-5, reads EAGVAQSPRYKIIEKRQSVAFWCNPISGHATLYWYQQILGQGPKLLIQFQNNGVVDDSQLPKDRFSAERLKGVDSTLKIQPAKLEDSAVYLCASSLAPRGRGTGETQYFGPGTRLLVL.

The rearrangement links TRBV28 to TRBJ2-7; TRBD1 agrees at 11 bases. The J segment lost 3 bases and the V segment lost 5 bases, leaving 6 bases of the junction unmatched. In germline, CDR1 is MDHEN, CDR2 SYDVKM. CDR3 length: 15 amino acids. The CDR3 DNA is TGTGCCAGCAGTCCGCCGGGACAGGGGGTCTACGAGCAGTACTTC. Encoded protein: CASSPPGQGVYEQYF.

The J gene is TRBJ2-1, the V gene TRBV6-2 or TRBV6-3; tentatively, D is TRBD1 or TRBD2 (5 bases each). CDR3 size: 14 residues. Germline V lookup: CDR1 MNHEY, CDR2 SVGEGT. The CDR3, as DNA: TGTGTCGCGAGTGGGACGCTGCCCTACAATGAGCAGTTCTTC. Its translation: CVASGTLPYNEQFF.

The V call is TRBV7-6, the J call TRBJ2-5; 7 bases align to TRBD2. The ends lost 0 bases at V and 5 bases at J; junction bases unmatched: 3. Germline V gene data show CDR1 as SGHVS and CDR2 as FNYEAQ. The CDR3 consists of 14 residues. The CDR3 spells CASSLAGGWETQYF. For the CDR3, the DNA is TGTGCCAGCAGCTTAGCCGGGGGGTGGGAGACCCAGTACTTC.

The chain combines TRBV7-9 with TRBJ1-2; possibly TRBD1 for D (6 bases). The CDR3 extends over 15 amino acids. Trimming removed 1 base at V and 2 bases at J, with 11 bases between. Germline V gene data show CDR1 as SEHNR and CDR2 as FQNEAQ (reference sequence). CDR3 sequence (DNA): TGTGCCAGCAGCTTAGTCGGGACAAAAAACTATGGCTACACCTTC. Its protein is CASSLVGTKNYGYTF.

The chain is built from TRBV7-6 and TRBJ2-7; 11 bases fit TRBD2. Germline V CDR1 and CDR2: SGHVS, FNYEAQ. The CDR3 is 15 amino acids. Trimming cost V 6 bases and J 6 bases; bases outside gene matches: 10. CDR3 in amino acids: CASSKDTSGRFEQYF. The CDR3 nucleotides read TGTGCCAGCAGTAAGGATACTAGCGGGAGATTCGAGCAGTACTTC. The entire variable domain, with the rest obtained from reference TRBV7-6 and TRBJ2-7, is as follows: GAGVSQSPRYKVTKRGQDVALRCDPISGHVSLYWYRQALGQGPEFLTYFNYEAQQDKSGLPNDRFSAERPEGSISTLTIQRTEQRDSAMYRCASSKDTSGRFEQYFGPGTRLTVT.

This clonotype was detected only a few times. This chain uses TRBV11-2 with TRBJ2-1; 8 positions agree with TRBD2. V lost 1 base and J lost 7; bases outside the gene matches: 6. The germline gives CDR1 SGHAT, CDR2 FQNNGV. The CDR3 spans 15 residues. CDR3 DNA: TGTGCCAGCAGCTTAGGTCCGGGAGGGCCAAATGAGCAGTTCTTC. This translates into CASSLGPGGPNEQFF.

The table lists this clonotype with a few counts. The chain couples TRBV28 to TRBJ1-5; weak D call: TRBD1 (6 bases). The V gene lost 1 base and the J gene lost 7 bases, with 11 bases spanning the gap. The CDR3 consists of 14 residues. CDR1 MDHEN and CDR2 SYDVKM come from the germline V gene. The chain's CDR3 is CASSLSQGNQPQHF. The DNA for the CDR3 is TGTGCCAGCAGTTTATCGCAGGGGAACCAGCCCCAGCATTTT.

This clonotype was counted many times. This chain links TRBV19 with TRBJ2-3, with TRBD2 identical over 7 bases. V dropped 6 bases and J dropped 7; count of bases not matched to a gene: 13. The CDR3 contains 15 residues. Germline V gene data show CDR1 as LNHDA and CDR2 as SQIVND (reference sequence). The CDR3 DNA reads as TGTGCCAGTAGCCCCGTGTGGACTAGTGGTAATACGCAGTATTTT. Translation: CASSPVWTSGNTQYF.

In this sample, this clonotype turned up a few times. The CDR3 DNA follows: TGTGCAAGTCGCCCGAACCATGAGCAGTACTTC. It specifies CASRPNHEQYF. The J gene is TRBJ2-7, the V gene TRBV12-2. TRBV12-2 is recorded as a pseudogene. There are 11 residues in the CDR3.

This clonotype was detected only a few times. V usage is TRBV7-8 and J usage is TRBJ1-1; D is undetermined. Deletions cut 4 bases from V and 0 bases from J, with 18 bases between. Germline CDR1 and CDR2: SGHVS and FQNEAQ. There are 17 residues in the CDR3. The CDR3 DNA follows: TGTGCCAGCAGCTCTAGGCCGGTAGGGAGTTTGAACACTGAAGCTTTCTTT. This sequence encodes CASSSRPVGSLNTEAFF.

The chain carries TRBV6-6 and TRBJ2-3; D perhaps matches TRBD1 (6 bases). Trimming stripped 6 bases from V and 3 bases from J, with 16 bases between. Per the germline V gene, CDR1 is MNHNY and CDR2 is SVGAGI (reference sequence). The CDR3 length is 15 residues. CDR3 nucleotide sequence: TGTGCCAGCAGCTGGACAGAGGAAGGGACAGATACGCAGTATTTT. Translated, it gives CASSWTEEGTDTQYF.

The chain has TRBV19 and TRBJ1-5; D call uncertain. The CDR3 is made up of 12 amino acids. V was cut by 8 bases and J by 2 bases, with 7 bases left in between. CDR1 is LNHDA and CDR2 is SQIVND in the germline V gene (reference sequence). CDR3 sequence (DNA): TGTGCCAGTGAGCACGGCAATCAGCCCCAGCATTTT. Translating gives CASEHGNQPQHF.

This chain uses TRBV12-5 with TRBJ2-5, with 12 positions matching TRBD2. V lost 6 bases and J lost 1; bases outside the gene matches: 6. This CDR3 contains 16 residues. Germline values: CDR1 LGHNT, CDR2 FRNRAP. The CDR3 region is CASGHRTSGAQETQYF. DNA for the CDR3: TGTGCTAGTGGGCACAGGACTAGCGGGGCCCAAGAGACCCAGTACTTC.

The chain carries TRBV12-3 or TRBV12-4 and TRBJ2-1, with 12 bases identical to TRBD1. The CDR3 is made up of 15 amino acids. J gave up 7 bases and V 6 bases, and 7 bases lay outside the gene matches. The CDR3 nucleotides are TGTGCCAGCAGAGGGACAGGGGGCTGGACGAATGAGCAGTTCTTC. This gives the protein CASRGTGGWTNEQFF.